The 12 T cell receptor beta chains below were found in one sample sequenced in a study of blood T cell repertoires in COVID-19. Sequencing used immunoSEQ multiplex PCR; TCRdb keeps in-frame clones, though not all of them. The repertoire has about 78,000 clones, around four fifths of them found once; the top ten carry around 9.5%. The sequenced material came from peripheral blood. The receptors come from a human donor in a cohort sampled during active COVID-19.

The chain joins TRBV28 to TRBJ1-5, with D uncertain. The CDR3 extends over 13 amino acids. V was clipped by 3 bases and J by 3 bases, with 6 bases between them. CDR1 MDHEN and CDR2 SYDVKM come from the germline V gene. The CDR3 protein is CASSLGHNQPQHF. The CDR3 DNA is TGTGCCAGCAGTTTGGGCCACAATCAGCCCCAGCATTTT.

V is TRBV5-1 and J is TRBJ2-7, with D perhaps matching TRBD2 (5 bases). Trimming removed 0 bases at V and 5 bases at J, with 12 bases between. This CDR3 has 14 amino acids. Germline V lookup: CDR1 SGHRS, CDR2 YFSETQ. CDR3 coding DNA: TGCGCCAGCAGCTTGGAGCGCAGCGGCAACGAGCAGTACTTC. Amino acid sequence: CASSLERSGNEQYF.

The count of this clone is one. This chain joins TRBV6-5 and TRBJ1-3, with D perhaps TRBD1 (5 bases). Germline V gives CDR1 MNHEY, CDR2 SVGAGI. The CDR3 has 14 residues. V lost 2 bases and J lost 5, with 10 bases in between. In nucleotides, the CDR3 is TGTGCCAGCAGTTACGGCAGGGCACGAAACACCATATATTTT. It codes for CASSYGRARNTIYF.

This chain connects TRBV28 to TRBJ1-5; 9 nucleotides align to TRBD1. Trimming took 10 bases from V and 3 from J; bases not matched to a gene: 10. The germline CDR1 and CDR2 sequences are MDHEN and SYDVKM. The CDR3 is 15 amino acids. The CDR3 DNA is TGTGCCATCAAGTACGGGACAGGGAACAATCAGCCCCAGCATTTT. Translating gives CAIKYGTGNNQPQHF.

This clone was found a few times. The rearrangement uses TRBV11-2 and TRBJ2-7, with D hard to call. The V gene lost 3 bases and the J gene lost 6 bases, with 6 bases spanning the gap. The CDR3 runs 11 residues. Germline values: CDR1 SGHAT, CDR2 FQNNGV. CDR3 region: CASSFTSEQYF. In DNA form, the CDR3 reads TGTGCCAGCAGCTTCACATCCGAGCAGTACTTC. The whole variable domain, remainder taken from reference TRBV11-2 and TRBJ2-7, is EAGVAQSPRYKIIEKRQSVAFWCNPISGHATLYWYQQILGQGPKLLIQFQNNGVVDDSQLPKDRFSAERLKGVDSTLKIQPAKLEDSAVYLCASSFTSEQYFGPGTRLTVT.

This clone was observed a few times. This chain connects TRBV9 to TRBJ1-1; D gene ambiguous. The germline gives CDR1 SGDLS, CDR2 YYNGEE. This CDR3 contains 15 residues. Trimming cost V 3 bases and J 4 bases, with 16 bases left between them. The DNA for the CDR3 is TGTGCCAGCAGCGAGTTCGCTGAGAGAAGCACTGAAGCTTTCTTT. It codes for CASSEFAERSTEAFF.

This clone was counted a few times. The rearrangement links TRBV28 to TRBJ2-7; D may be TRBD1 (6 bases). CDR3 length: 14 residues. V was clipped by 6 bases and J by 2 bases, with 14 bases between them. The V gene's germline CDR1 is MDHEN and CDR2 SYDVKM. This CDR3 is CASSSSWTAYEQYF. Here the CDR3 DNA reads TGTGCCAGCAGCTCCTCCTGGACAGCCTACGAGCAGTACTTC. Filled out from reference TRBV28 and TRBJ2-7, the complete variable domain reads DVKVTQSSRYLVKRTGEKVFLECVQDMDHENMFWYRQDPGLGLRLIYFSYDVKMKEKGDIPEGYSVSREKKERFSLILESASTNQTSMYLCASSSSWTAYEQYFGPGTRLTVT.

This clone was seen a few times. The V gene is TRBV7-3, the J gene TRBJ2-1, with D perhaps matching TRBD2 (6 bases). Trimming took 2 bases from V and 5 from J, leaving 10 bases between them. The CDR3 sequence is 14 residues long. The germline CDR1 and CDR2 sequences are SGHTA and FQGTGA. As DNA, the CDR3 is TGTGCCAGCAGCTTATGGGGGGAAAACAATGAGCAGTTCTTC. As protein: CASSLWGENNEQFF.

This sequence joins TRBV10-3 and TRBJ1-3; 11 bases are shared with TRBD1. This CDR3 contains 17 residues. The J segment lost 4 bases and the V segment lost 4 bases, leaving 9 bases of the junction unmatched. The V gene's germline CDR1 is ENHRY and CDR2 SYGVKD. CDR3 region: CAISGGQGVLDGNTIYF. CDR3 in DNA: TGTGCCATCAGTGGGGGACAGGGGGTTTTGGACGGAAACACCATATATTTT.

The CDR3 is CASSYQLAGSTQYF. In DNA form, the CDR3 reads TGTGCCAGCAGTTACCAGCTAGCGGGGTCTACGCAGTATTTT. The chain employs TRBV6-2 or TRBV6-3 and TRBJ2-3; the match to TRBD2 covers 9 bases. V was pared by 2 bases and J by 8 bases, with 5 bases of the junction left unmatched. This CDR3 is 14 amino acids long. CDR1 and CDR2 from the germline V gene are MNHEY and SVGEGT.

The V and J genes are TRBV14 and TRBJ2-7, with 10 bases aligning to TRBD1. Germline CDR1 and CDR2: SGHDN and FVKESK. This CDR3 spans 14 amino acids. With 2 bases clipped from V and 9 bases from J, the junction kept 7 bases outside the gene matches. The CDR3 region has the DNA TGTGCCAGCAGCCAAAGACAGGGGGCCACGGGGCAGTACTTC. Encoded protein: CASSQRQGATGQYF.

V is TRBV10-3 and J is TRBJ2-7; TRBD2 agrees at 13 bases. This CDR3 spans 13 amino acids. From germline, CDR1 is ENHRY and CDR2 SYGVKD. V shed 8 bases, J shed 2 bases, and the junction held 0 bases outside the gene matches. The CDR3 DNA reads as TGTGCCATCGGACTAGCGGGGGCCTACGAGCAGTACTTC. This gives the protein CAIGLAGAYEQYF.